The rows below give T cell receptor beta chains drawn from one sample of a study of shared clonotypes between healthy human individuals. Here immunoSEQ multiplex PCR was the method, and the copy in TCRdb shows in-frame clones only, minus some. The repertoire holds roughly 520,000 clones, with more than 95% as singletons. The sequencing sample was made of naive CD4+ T cells sorted from blood. Receptors originate from a woman under 40 in good health. CDR3s include the opening cysteine and the closing phenylalanine or tryptophan. D genes are given only for firm matches. Not all rows give a size; the values are once, few, many and, for expanded clones, a class.

j_call d_call clone_size v_call cdr3_nt cdr3_aa
TRBJ2-2 . . TRBV19 TGTGCCAGTAGAAGCCCGGGACAGAACACCGGGGAGCTGTTTTTT CASRSPGQNTGELFF
TRBJ1-1 . . TRBV18 TGTGCCAGCTCAGGTTGGGGAAACACTGAAGCTTTCTTT CASSGWGNTEAFF
TRBJ2-5 . . TRBV5-1 TGCGCCAGCAGCTTGGTTGCAGGGGATGGGACCCAGTACTTC CASSLVAGDGTQYF
TRBJ1-5 . . TRBV2 TGTGCCAGACCGACAGGTCAGCGTCGGAATCAGCCCCAGCATTTT CARPTGQRRNQPQHF
TRBJ1-4 TRBD1 . TRBV5-1 TGCGCCAGCAGCACACAGCGGGACAGCGCGGTAGGAAAACTGTTTTTT CASSTQRDSAVGKLFF
TRBJ1-5 . . TRBV11-2 TGTGCCAGCAGCTTAATCCAGGGTGCCAATCAGCCCCAGCATTTT CASSLIQGANQPQHF
TRBJ2-7 . . TRBV28 TGTGCCAGCAGCCGCCTTAAGTGGGGCGCGTACGAGCAGTACTTC CASSRLKWGAYEQYF
TRBJ1-3 TRBD1 . TRBV5-1 TGCGCCAGCAGCTTAAAGGGGGCTGGCGGAAACACCATATATTTT CASSLKGAGGNTIYF
TRBJ1-3 . . TRBV5-1 TGCGCCAGCAGCTTCCGGGGCGCTGGAAACACCATATATTTT CASSFRGAGNTIYF
TRBJ2-7 TRBD1 . TRBV25-1 TGTGCCAGCAGTGCCTTCTTAGGGACAGGGATTCTAACCTACGAGCAGTACTTC CASSAFLGTGILTYEQYF
TRBJ2-4 . . TRBV18 TGTGCCAGCTCACTTTCCACGGCCCTAGCCAAAAACATTCAGTACTTC CASSLSTALAKNIQYF
TRBJ2-7 TRBD2 . TRBV4-1 TGCGCCAGCAGCCCGGGGGGAGCGGGAGGGCCCGCCTACGAGCAGTACTTC CASSPGGAGGPAYEQYF
TRBJ1-1 . . TRBV6-1 TGTGCCAGCTCGGGGGTTAATACGAACACTGAAGCTTTCTTT CASSGVNTNTEAFF
TRBJ2-2 . . TRBV11-3 TGTGCCAGCAGCTTAGGGGGCAGGGCAGCGGCCGGGGAGCTGTTTTTT CASSLGGRAAAGELFF
TRBJ2-7 . . TRBV28 TGTGCCAGCAGTTTTCTGGGCGGGGAGGCCTACGAGCAGTACTTC CASSFLGGEAYEQYF
TRBJ1-5 . . TRBV18 TGTGCCAGCTCACCACGTTCGGATCAGCCCCAGCATTTT CASSPRSDQPQHF
TRBJ1-1 . . TRBV5-1 TGCGCCAGCAGCTTGGCGTCTTCCGACCTGACTGAAGCTTTCTTT CASSLASSDLTEAFF
TRBJ1-5 . . TRBV5-1 TGCGCCAGCAGCTTCGACAGTAAGGGGCCCCAGCATTTT CASSFDSKGPQHF
TRBJ2-1 . . TRBV5-6 TGTGCCAGCAGCTCCGCCTGGCGGGACAGCTCCTACAATGAGCAGTTCTTC CASSSAWRDSSYNEQFF
TRBJ2-1 TRBD2 . TRBV5-1 TGCGCCAGCAGCTACATTCAGCGGGGGATGATCAATGAGCAGTTCTTC CASSYIQRGMINEQFF
TRBJ2-7 . . TRBV9 TGTGCCAGCAGCGTAGAAGGTAGTGGAGGGTCCCCCTACGAGCAGTACTTC CASSVEGSGGSPYEQYF
TRBJ2-3 . . TRBV21-1 TGTGCCAGCAGCACCGAAGAGGGCGGGCCGCCCCCCGGCACAGATACGCAGTATTTT CASSTEEGGPPPGTDTQYF
TRBJ2-7 . . TRBV10-2 TGCGCCAGCAGGGTGGGAGTTTCGGAAAAAGAGCAGTACTTC CASRVGVSEKEQYF
TRBJ1-5 . . TRBV7-2 TGTGCCAGCAGCCCGTGGGGGGCGCAGGACAATCAGCCCCAGCATTTT CASSPWGAQDNQPQHF
TRBJ1-3 . . TRBV28 TGTGCCAGCAGTTTATATGGGGGCAACTCTGGAAACACCATATATTTT CASSLYGGNSGNTIYF
TRBJ2-7 TRBD2 . TRBV10-3 TGTGCCATCAGTGACGCGACTAGCGGGAAATCCTACGAGCAGTACTTC CAISDATSGKSYEQYF
TRBJ1-1 . . TRBV7-2 TGTGCCAGCAGCATGCGACCGAGAGAAGCTTTCTTT CASSMRPREAFF
TRBJ2-3 . . TRBV15 TGTGCCACCAGCAGAGAGTCAGGGCATCAAGATACGCAGTATTTT CATSRESGHQDTQYF
TRBJ2-7 . . TRBV5-5 TGTGCCAGCAGCGCAACTGACGAGCAGTACTTC CASSATDEQYF
TRBJ2-7 TRBD2 . TRBV9 TGTGCCAGCAGCCCCGGGACTACACCTTTCTCAACCTACGAGCAGTACTTC CASSPGTTPFSTYEQYF
TRBJ2-7 . . TRBV28 TGTGCCAGCAGCCCAGAGCTCCCGGGGACCGAGCAGTACTTC CASSPELPGTEQYF
TRBJ2-7 TRBD1 . TRBV2 TGTGCCAGCAGTGGTGGGACAGCTACCTACGAGCAGTACTTC CASSGGTATYEQYF
TRBJ1-3 . . TRBV9 TGTGCCAGCAGCCCAAAGTACGGGAGCTCTGGAAACACCATATATTTT CASSPKYGSSGNTIYF
TRBJ2-1 . once TRBV7-9 TGTGCCAGCAGCTTAGCGAACGAGGATGAGCAGTTCTTC CASSLANEDEQFF
TRBJ2-1 TRBD2 . TRBV29-1 TGCAGCGTTGAACCCGGACTAGCGGGAGGGGCCCCCTACAATGAGCAGTTCTTC CSVEPGLAGGAPYNEQFF
TRBJ2-7 TRBD2 . TRBV2 TGTGCCAGCAGGGGGCGGGAGGGAGCCTACGAGCAGTACTTC CASRGREGAYEQYF
TRBJ1-1 . . TRBV27 TGTGCCAGCAGCCTACGGAGCATGAACACTGAAGCTTTCTTT CASSLRSMNTEAFF